This T cell receptor beta chain was recorded in a study of OX40 agonist ivuxolimab in advanced cancers. On the study more broadly: Therapy given before enrollment (anti-PD-1, anti-PD-L1 or anti-CTLA-4) was allowed, and around 40% had some.

Sequencing was performed with immunoSEQ multiplex PCR; in TCRdb, only in-frame clones are kept and a portion is missing. This table holds approximately 92,000 clones, under 90% found once. Overall study findings and caveats: Blood T cells, both CD4+ and CD8+, expanded clonally by week 6 at 0.1 to 3.0 mg/kg. In general, CD8+ T cells held more expanded clones than CD4+ did, on average.

Germline loops: CDR1 SGHRS, CDR2 YFSETQ. The CDR3 covers 14 residues. Trimming took off 4 bases at V and 1 base at J, with 11 bases between the two ends. A remark on this clone: No antigen is known for it.

This TCR derives from an adult with an advanced solid tumor such as melanoma, head and neck, liver or kidney cancer. This chain uses TRBV5-1 with TRBJ1-1; D is perhaps TRBD1 (5 bases). This sample comprised CD4+ or CD8+ T cells sorted from blood, obtained in a trial of the OX40 agonist ivuxolimab. The CDR3 is CASSPRQPNTEAFF. The CDR3, as DNA: TGCGCCAGCAGCCCGAGACAGCCGAACACTGAAGCTTTCTTT.